The rows below give T cell receptor beta chains drawn from one sample of a study of blood T cell repertoires in COVID-19. Produced via immunoSEQ multiplex PCR; TCRdb's table is partial and in-frame only. This sample yields approximately 300,000 clones, of which roughly 85% are seen a single time; under 2% belongs to the top ten. Source material: PBMCs or T cells enriched from blood (not recorded which). Receptors originate from a woman in her thirties who had been exposed to COVID-19. CDR3s include the opening cysteine and the closing phenylalanine or tryptophan.

j_gene | v_gene | CDR3aa
TRBJ1-2 | TRBV6-5 | CASSYAGAYGYTF
TRBJ1-2 | TRBV19 | CASTLDRLEGYTF
TRBJ1-5 | TRBV7-9 | CASTGGPLGQGAEQPQHF
TRBJ2-5 | TRBV28 | CVSQRAQSGETQYF
TRBJ2-7 | TRBV18 | CASSPGLAGVQEQYF
TRBJ1-2 | TRBV21-1 | CASSMPGTGADGYTF
TRBJ1-2 | TRBV28 | CASTDYYGYTF
TRBJ2-7 | TRBV5-5 | CASSPNTFNIYEQYF
TRBJ1-2 | TRBV25-1 | CASQTGNYGYTF
TRBJ2-2 | TRBV10-2 | CASQDRNTGELFF
TRBJ1-5 | TRBV5-1 | CASSYGTGTGGDQPQHF